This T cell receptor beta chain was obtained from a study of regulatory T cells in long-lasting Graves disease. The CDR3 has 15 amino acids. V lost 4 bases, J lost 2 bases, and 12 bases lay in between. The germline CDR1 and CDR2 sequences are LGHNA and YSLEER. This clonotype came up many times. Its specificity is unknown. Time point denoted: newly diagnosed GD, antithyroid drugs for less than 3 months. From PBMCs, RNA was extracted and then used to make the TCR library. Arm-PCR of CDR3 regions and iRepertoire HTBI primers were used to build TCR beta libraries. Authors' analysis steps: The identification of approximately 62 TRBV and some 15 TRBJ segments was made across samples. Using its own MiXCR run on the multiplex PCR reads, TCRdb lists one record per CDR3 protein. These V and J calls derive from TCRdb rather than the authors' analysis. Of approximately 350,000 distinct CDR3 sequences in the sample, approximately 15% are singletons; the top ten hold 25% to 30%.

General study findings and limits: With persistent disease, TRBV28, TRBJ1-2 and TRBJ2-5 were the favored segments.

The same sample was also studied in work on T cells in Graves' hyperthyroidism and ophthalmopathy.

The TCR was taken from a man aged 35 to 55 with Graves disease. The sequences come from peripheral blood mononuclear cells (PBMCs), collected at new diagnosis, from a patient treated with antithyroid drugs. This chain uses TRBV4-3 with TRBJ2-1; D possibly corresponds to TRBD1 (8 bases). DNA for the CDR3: TGCGCCAGCAGCCTCACAGGGGGGGCCTACAATGAGCAGTTCTTC. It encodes CASSLTGGAYNEQFF.